The 19 T cell receptor beta chains below were found in one sample sequenced in a study of blood T cell repertoires in COVID-19. The method was immunoSEQ multiplex PCR; TCRdb's version includes in-frame clones alone and lacks a portion of them. This table has approximately 76,000 clones, 80% to 90% appearing once. The sequenced sample was peripheral blood. The receptors shown here come from a man older than 75 in a cohort sampled during active COVID-19.

The rearrangement joins TRBV3-1 (or the pseudogene TRBV3-2) to TRBJ2-2; 9 bases fit TRBD2. Germline CDR1 LGHDT, CDR2 YNNKEL (reference sequence). J lost 6 bases, V lost 4 bases, and 9 bases had no gene match. The CDR3 is 16 amino acids. CDR3 sequence: CASSPLGLAIAGELFF. CDR3 DNA: TGTGCCAGCAGCCCTCTAGGACTAGCGATAGCCGGGGAGCTGTTTTTT.

In DNA, the CDR3 is TGTGCCAGCAGCTACTGGACTAGCGGGGGGACAGATACGCAGTATTTT. The encoded protein is CASSYWTSGGTDTQYF. This rearrangement joins TRBV7-9 to TRBJ2-3; 14 positions agree with TRBD2. Germline loops: CDR1 SEHNR, CDR2 FQNEAQ (reference sequence). This CDR3 comprises 16 residues. The V and J ends lost 4 bases and 3 bases, in that order; junction bases with no gene match: 3.

The V gene is TRBV3-1 (or the pseudogene TRBV3-2), the J gene TRBJ2-7; tentative D call: TRBD2 (7 bases). The CDR3 length is 16 residues. From germline, CDR1 is LGHDT and CDR2 YNNKEL (reference sequence). V lost 0 bases, J lost 3 bases, and 15 bases lay in between. CDR3 sequence: CASSQERGGSLYEQYV. For the CDR3, the DNA is TGTGCCAGCAGCCAAGAGAGGGGGGGAAGCCTCTACGAGCAGTACGTC.

CDR3 in DNA: TGCAGCGTTGAGGAGGTACAGGGTATTGGAGATACGCAGTATTTT. As protein: CSVEEVQGIGDTQYF. The V call is TRBV29-1, the J call TRBJ2-3; TRBD1 is a possible D gene (6 bases). Trimming left V 3 bases short and J 5 bases short, with 18 bases between. Germline V gene sequence: CDR1 SQVTM, CDR2 ANQGSEA. There are 15 residues in the CDR3.

The rearrangement links TRBV3-1 (or the pseudogene TRBV3-2) to TRBJ2-3; TRBD2 aligns across 9 bases. CDR3 size: 14 residues. Unmatched junction bases numbered 0, after V lost 4 bases and J lost 1 base. CDR1 is LGHDT and CDR2 is YNNKEL in the germline V gene (reference sequence). DNA for the CDR3: TGTGCCAGCAGCCCTAGCGGGGGCACAGATACGCAGTATTTT. It is translated as CASSPSGGTDTQYF.

The V and J genes are TRBV3-1 (or the pseudogene TRBV3-2) and TRBJ1-4; TRBD1 matches 7 bases. V trimming: 3 bases; J trimming: 8 bases; junction bases outside the gene matches: 9. The CDR3 extends over 15 amino acids. The V gene's germline CDR1 is LGHDT and CDR2 YNNKEL (reference sequence). CDR3 sequence reads: CASSQFQGVAEKLFF. The CDR3 DNA sequence: TGTGCCAGCAGCCAGTTCCAGGGGGTTGCCGAAAAACTGTTTTTT.

For this clone: One end of the junction varies from germline; a read error may be responsible. J is TRBJ2-5 and V is TRBV4-2; 14 bases map to TRBD2. CDR1 and CDR2 (germline): LGHNA, YNFKEQ. CDR3 length equals 17 residues. The CDR3: CASSLAGTSGGQEAQYF. CDR3 coding DNA: TGTGCCAGCAGCCTAGCCGGGACTAGCGGGGGTCAAGAGGCCCAGTACTTC.

CDR3 nucleotide sequence: TGTGCCAGCAGCCCAGAGCGGACCGGGGAGCTGTTTTTT. As protein: CASSPERTGELFF. The rearrangement links TRBV6-4 to TRBJ2-2, with D possibly TRBD2 on 5 matching bases. The V gene lost 6 bases and the J gene lost 5 bases, with 10 bases spanning the gap. This CDR3 is built from 13 residues. The germline V gene has CDR1 MRHNA and CDR2 SNTAGT.

The rearrangement joins TRBV9 to TRBJ2-2, with 7 bases identical to TRBD1. This CDR3 has 16 amino acids. Looked up from germline, CDR1 is SGDLS and CDR2 is YYNGEE. V gave up 3 bases and J gave up 5 bases; unmatched junction bases: 10. The CDR3, as DNA: TGTGCCAGCAGCGCCCGACAGGGTCCCCCAACCGGGGAGCTGTTTTTT. Its protein product is CASSARQGPPTGELFF.

This clone was seen a few times. The genes are TRBV7-9 and TRBJ1-6; 11 bases are a match to TRBD1. The J segment lost 14 bases and the V segment lost 7 bases, leaving 7 bases of the junction unmatched. This CDR3 region has 13 residues. The germline V gene has CDR1 SEHNR and CDR2 FQNEAQ (reference sequence). DNA of the CDR3: TGTGCCAGCACGGGACAGGGGGAACCAGCCCTCCACTTT. This gives the protein CASTGQGEPALHF. Full variable domain (rest looked up from reference TRBV7-9 and TRBJ1-6): DTGVSQNPRHKITKRGQNVTFRCDPISEHNRLYWYRQTLGQGPEFLTYFQNEAQLEKSRLLSDRFSAERPKGSFSTLEIQRTEQGDSAMYLCASTGQGEPALHFGNGTRLTVT.

This chain joins TRBV1 and TRBJ1-1. TRBV1 is assigned pseudogene status. This CDR3 has 17 amino acids. CDR3 sequence: CTSSHPTAGAWGTEAFF. CDR3 bases: TGCACCAGCAGCCACCCCACCGCGGGGGCGTGGGGCACTGAAGCTTTCTTT.

A single count supports this clone. The rearrangement links TRBV5-4 to TRBJ2-6; maybe TRBD2 (5 bases). Germline V gives CDR1 SGHNT, CDR2 YYREEE (reference sequence). Trimming pared 1 base from V and 1 base from J, leaving 15 bases between. The CDR3 totals 18 residues. As DNA, the CDR3 is TGTGCCAGCAGCTTGCCCTCCCGGCCGGGATCTGGGGCCAACGTCCTGACTTTC. This codes for CASSLPSRPGSGANVLTF. Looking up the rest from reference TRBV5-4 and TRBJ2-6 gives the full variable domain: ETGVTQSPTHLIKTRGQQVTLRCSSQSGHNTVSWYQQALGQGPQFIFQYYREEENGRGNFPPRFSGLQFPNYSSELNVNALELDDSALYLCASSLPSRPGSGANVLTFGAGSRLTVL.

The chain carries TRBV5-8 and TRBJ2-3; 9 nucleotides agree with TRBD2. Germline values: CDR1 SGHTS, CDR2 YDEGEE. The CDR3 is 17 residues long. V shed 3 bases, J shed 2 bases, and the junction held 10 bases outside the gene matches. CDR3 residues: CASSSSVTSGPTDTQYF. CDR3 sequence (DNA): TGTGCCAGCAGCTCCTCCGTTACTAGCGGGCCCACAGATACGCAGTATTTT. The complete variable domain, with remaining parts taken from reference TRBV5-8 and TRBJ2-3, reads EAGVTQSPTHLIKTRGQQATLRCSPISGHTSVYWYQQALGLGLQFLLWYDEGEERNRGNFPPRFSGRQFPNYSSELNVNALELEDSALYLCASSSSVTSGPTDTQYFGPGTRLTVL.

This chain links TRBV18 with TRBJ2-1; no clear D. With 1 base removed from V and 5 bases from J, the gap between germline ends came to 12 bases. The CDR3 runs 15 residues. CDR1 and CDR2 from the germline V gene are KGHSH and LQKENI. The CDR3 DNA follows: TGTGCCAGCTCACCACTGGTGAGTTCGAACAATGAGCAGTTCTTC. Amino acids: CASSPLVSSNNEQFF.

The chain carries TRBV4-2 and TRBJ2-3; 11 bases match TRBD2. Germline CDR1 is LGHNA and CDR2 is YNFKEQ. The CDR3 is 17 residues long. After removal of 3 bases from V and 4 bases from J, the junction contained 9 bases not matched to a gene. CDR3 loop: CASSQVIAGGSPDTQYF. Written as DNA, the CDR3 is TGTGCCAGCAGCCAGGTTATAGCGGGGGGGAGTCCAGATACGCAGTATTTT.

This chain uses TRBV5-1 with TRBJ2-2, with 11 bases that match TRBD1. V lost 3 bases to trimming and J lost 7 bases; unmatched junction nucleotides: 2. This CDR3 has 14 residues. From germline, CDR1 is SGHRS and CDR2 YFSETQ. The DNA for the CDR3 is TGCGCCAGCAGCTGGGACAGGGGGAACGGGGAGCTGTTTTTT. This translates into CASSWDRGNGELFF.

This chain connects TRBV5-1 to TRBJ2-1; 11 nucleotides match TRBD2. V gave up 7 bases and J gave up 4 bases; unmatched junction bases: 7. CDR3 size: 15 residues. The germline gives CDR1 SGHRS, CDR2 YFSETQ. Written as DNA, the CDR3 is TGCGCCAGCGGCCTAGCGGGGGGCCTGTACAATGAGCAGTTCTTC. The encoded protein is CASGLAGGLYNEQFF.

The CDR3 DNA sequence: TGTGCCAGCAGCTTAGGTTCAGGTGGTAATCAGCCCCAGCATTTT. It is translated as CASSLGSGGNQPQHF. V is TRBV7-2 and J is TRBJ1-5; D remains unclear. V was clipped by 1 base and J by 4 bases, with 11 bases between them. Per germline, CDR1 SGHTA and CDR2 FQGNSA. The CDR3 has 15 residues.

The chain joins TRBV27 to TRBJ2-7, with 8 bases aligning to TRBD2. This CDR3 is 15 amino acids long. Looked up from germline, CDR1 is MNHEY and CDR2 is SMNVEV (reference sequence). Trimming at V came to 4 bases and at J to 2 bases, leaving 7 bases not matched to a gene. In DNA, the CDR3 is TGTGCCAGCAGTTCGTGGGCGGGAGGAACCTACGAGCAGTACTTC. This codes for CASSSWAGGTYEQYF.